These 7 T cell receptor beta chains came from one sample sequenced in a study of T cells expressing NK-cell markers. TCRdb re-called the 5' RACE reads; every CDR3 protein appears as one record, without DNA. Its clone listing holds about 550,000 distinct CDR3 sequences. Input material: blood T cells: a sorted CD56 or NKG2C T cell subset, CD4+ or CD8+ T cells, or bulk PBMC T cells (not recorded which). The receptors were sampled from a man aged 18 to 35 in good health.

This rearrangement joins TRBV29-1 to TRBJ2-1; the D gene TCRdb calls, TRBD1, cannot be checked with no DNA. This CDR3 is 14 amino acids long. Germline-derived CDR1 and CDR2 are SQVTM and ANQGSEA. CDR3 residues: CSVGPGQGFNEQFF.

CDR3 in amino acids: CASSQDQAENQPQHF. The J gene is TRBJ1-5, the V gene TRBV4-1. The CDR3 sequence is 15 residues long. Germline assignment: CDR1 MGHRA and CDR2 YSYEKL.

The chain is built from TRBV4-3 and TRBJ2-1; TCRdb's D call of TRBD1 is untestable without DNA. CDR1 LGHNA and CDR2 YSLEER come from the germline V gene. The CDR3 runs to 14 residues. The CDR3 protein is CASSQDTDRGEQFF.

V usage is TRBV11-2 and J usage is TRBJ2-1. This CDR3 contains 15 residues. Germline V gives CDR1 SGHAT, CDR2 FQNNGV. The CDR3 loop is CASSLTFDHYNEQFF.

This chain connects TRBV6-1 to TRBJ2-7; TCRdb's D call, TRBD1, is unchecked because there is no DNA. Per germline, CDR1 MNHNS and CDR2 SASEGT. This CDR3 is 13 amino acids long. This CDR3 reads CASRSTGNYEQYF.

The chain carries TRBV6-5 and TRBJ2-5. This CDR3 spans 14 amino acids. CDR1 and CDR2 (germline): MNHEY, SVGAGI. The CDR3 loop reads CASSYSTWPETQYF.

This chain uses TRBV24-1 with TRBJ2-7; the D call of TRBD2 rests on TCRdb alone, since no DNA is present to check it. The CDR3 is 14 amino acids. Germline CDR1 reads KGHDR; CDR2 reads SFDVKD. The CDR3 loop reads CATSPGTSVYEQYF.